These T cell receptor beta chains were read from a single sample in a study of cytomegalovirus exposure and HLA in healthy donors. TCRdb keeps only in-frame clones here, not all; method: immunoSEQ multiplex PCR. The top ten hold around 3.2% of the sample, which has under 140,000 clones, around 80% seen once. The sample consisted of PBMCs. These receptors originate from a woman aged 60-70 years in good health and CMV-seropositive. CDR3s leave out the opening cysteine and the closing phenylalanine or tryptophan. D genes are given only for firm matches.

V	D	CDR3
TRBV7-3	NA	ASSSIPEETQY
TRBV30	NA	AWGTGDEQY
TRBV7-9	TRBD2	ASSSSGRDNEQF
TRBV4-2	TRBD2	ASSQGPYSGRGADTQY
TRBV11-2	TRBD1	ASSFDRGSTYEQY
TRBV21-1	NA	ASSKATTGANTEAF
TRBV9	NA	ASSGEERGYGYT
TRBV6-9	TRBD1	ASSYLLGQGAYQPQH
TRBV27	TRBD1	ASSLKGTGALSSGNTIY
TRBV28	TRBD1	ASSLQGTAIPNQPQH
TRBV19	NA	AVVGPNANYGYT
TRBV9	TRBD1	ASSGGEGGDYGYT
TRBV11-2	TRBD1	ASTQDRVWGSTDTQY
TRBV5-6	TRBD2	ASSAGLAGVSDTQY
TRBV13	TRBD2	ASSFGFGTSGYNEQF
TRBV6-5	TRBD1	ASSYGQGSFTEAF
TRBV19	NA	ASRVAGHGYNEQF
TRBV5-4	NA	ASSLDPTMPVDTQY
TRBV5-1	NA	ASSLYGGQETQY
TRBV9	TRBD2	ASSVLEAGDTGELF
TRBV28	NA	ASSPYEGGNEKLF
TRBV5-4	NA	ASSLGQGSYNEQF
TRBV27	TRBD2	ASSSGLAYEQY
TRBV7-2	NA	ASSFQDGRAYEQY
TRBV28	TRBD1	ASSPGQEESNQPQH
TRBV11-2	TRBD1	ASSLVGQGSYEQY
TRBV6-5	NA	ASAGVEAF
TRBV4-1	NA	ASSQEDGRYGYT
TRBV19	TRBD1	AIGQGAAGELF
TRBV6-5	TRBD1	ASTTGGVSQPQH
TRBV7-9	TRBD1	ASSVRQGADEKLF
TRBV4-2	TRBD2	ASSRKAGAGNEQF
TRBV5-4	NA	ASSKNGQGQETQY
TRBV7-6	NA	ASSPIMETQY
TRBV7-3	TRBD2	ASSSPSGTSGNNEQF
TRBV7-9	TRBD1	ASSSRQGFTEAF
TRBV7-3	TRBD2	ASSRQGGGSYNEQF
TRBV7-9	NA	ASSTWTDWGYT
TRBV12-5	NA	ASGLGREWGNEQF
TRBV9	TRBD1	ASSGGQGDNPPLH
TRBV5-1	TRBD1	ASSLGQGGAF
TRBV5-1	TRBD2	ASSFTGTSVNEQF
TRBV18	NA	ASSLRDSERF
TRBV27	TRBD1	ASMGQGFEKLF
TRBV9	NA	ASSVGEAMNSPLH
TRBV7-8	TRBD1	ASSFLRGSFTEAF
TRBV18	TRBD1	ASSPVDRDHQPQH